This T cell receptor beta chain comes out of a study of blood T cell repertoires in COVID-19 (dated by TCRdb to 2019 to 2021). In terms of the full investigation: Samples from collaborators originated in the United States, Italy and Spain and spanned both the acute and convalescent phases of COVID-19. The repertoires were made available in a free public database intended to serve as a resource for research on the immune response to SARS-CoV-2. Samples came from the ongoing ImmuneRACE study (first 160 participants) plus 1,254 subjects from 6 global collaborators. The material from the prospective study consisted of cDNA or gDNA derived from T cells, B-cell-depleted T cells, or PBMCs. Where available, HLA class I and class II types were taken from metadata supplied by the sample provider and were not determined by assay-based typing. Nearly every sample came with metadata listing a de-identified subject ID, COVID-19 status, age in years and sex. Subjects who had been exposed to COVID-19, were actively infected with it, or had recovered from it provided the deeply sampled blood TCRbeta repertoires that made up the dataset.

TCRbeta CDR3 regions were amplified from genomic DNA using the immunoSEQ Assay, a bias-controlled multiplex PCR. The study's own analysis went as follows. Within the assay, amplification of reference gene primers was used to estimate how many nucleated cells each sample contained. To quantify the absolute abundance of each unique TCRbeta CDR3 rearrangement, sequence reads were collapsed and filtered. For each sample, productive Simpson clonality was calculated as the square root of Simpson's diversity index across productive rearrangements. Imported from immuneACCESS, the table was reduced by TCRdb to in-frame sequences with V and J called. These copies leave out some clones; in studies compared against another copy, an unresolved V gene accounts for under half, and the cause of the remainder is not known. V and J calls and clone size come straight from that table; D and trimming were deduced from the DNA. Here the sample has a few hundred thousand clones; about 89% occur a single time. The leading ten clones occupy over 2% of the sample.

Notes on this clone: What this receptor recognizes is not known. No quality values exist for individual bases; no much larger clone is one base distant.

Including cysteine and phenylalanine, the CDR3 has 14 amino acids. The sequence is cut down to CDR3 DNA, 42 bases in frame from base 1. Taken from the germline V gene (reference sequence), the CDR1 and CDR2 loops are SGHKS and YYEKEE. Trimming at the junction amounts to 0 bases on V and 3 bases on J, and the germline ends lie 7 bases apart. The paper as a whole reports these results and caveats: How much clinical and demographic metadata was included differed by source and by participant, and the metadata was provided uncurated.

Collaborating institutions collected whole blood in K2EDTA tubes following their own protocols. Collaborator samples were shipped for TCRbeta analysis as frozen whole blood, isolated PBMCs, or DNA extracted from either sample type. Sequencing was carried out using peripheral blood. The receptor was derived from a woman aged 50 to 60 with acute or convalescent COVID-19. The chain is assembled from TRBV5-5 and TRBJ1-5, with the identity of the D gene unclear. CDR3 sequence: CASSLGRFNQPQHF. The DNA sequence follows: TGTGCCAGCAGCTTGGGCAGGTTCAATCAGCCCCAGCATTTT.